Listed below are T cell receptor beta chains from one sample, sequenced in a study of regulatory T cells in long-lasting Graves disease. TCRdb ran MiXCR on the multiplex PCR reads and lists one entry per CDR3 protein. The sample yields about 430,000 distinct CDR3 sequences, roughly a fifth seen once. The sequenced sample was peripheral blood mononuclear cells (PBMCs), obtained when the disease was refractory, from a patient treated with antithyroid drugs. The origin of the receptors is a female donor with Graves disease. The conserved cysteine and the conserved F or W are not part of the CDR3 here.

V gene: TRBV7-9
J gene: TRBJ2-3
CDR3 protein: ASSLAFDKGDTQY

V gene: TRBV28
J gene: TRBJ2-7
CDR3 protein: ASAGYEQY

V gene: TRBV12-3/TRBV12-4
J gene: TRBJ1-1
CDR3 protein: ASDADGEAF

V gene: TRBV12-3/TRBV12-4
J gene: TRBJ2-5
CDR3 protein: ATRTLGQGPTQY

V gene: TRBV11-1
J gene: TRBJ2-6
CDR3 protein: ASSFRVLSSGANVLT

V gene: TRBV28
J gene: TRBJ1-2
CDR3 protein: ASSLSPGTGPDGYT

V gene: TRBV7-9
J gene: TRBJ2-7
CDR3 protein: ASSLAGLAGGTNEQY

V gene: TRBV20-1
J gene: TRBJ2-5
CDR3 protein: SARNGGGETQY

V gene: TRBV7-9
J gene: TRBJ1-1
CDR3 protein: ASSFYLSRGGGTEAF

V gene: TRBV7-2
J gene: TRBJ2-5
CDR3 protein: ASSPTGLARGETQY

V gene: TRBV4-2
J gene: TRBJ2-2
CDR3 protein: ASSQVQENTGELF

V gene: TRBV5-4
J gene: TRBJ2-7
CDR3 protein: ASSLAWGTSGRDYEQY

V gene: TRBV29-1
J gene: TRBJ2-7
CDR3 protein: SVETTGATYEQY

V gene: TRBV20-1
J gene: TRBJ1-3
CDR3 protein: SARGHDPQLY

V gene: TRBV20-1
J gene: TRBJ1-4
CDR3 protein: SARELTTNEKLF

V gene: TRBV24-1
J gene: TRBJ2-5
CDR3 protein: ATSEGVETQY

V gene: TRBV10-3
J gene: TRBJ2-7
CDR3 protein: AIMSEHEQY

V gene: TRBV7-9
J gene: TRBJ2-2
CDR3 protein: ASSPAAQGGHGELF

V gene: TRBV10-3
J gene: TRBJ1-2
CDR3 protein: AISSGQGSYGYT